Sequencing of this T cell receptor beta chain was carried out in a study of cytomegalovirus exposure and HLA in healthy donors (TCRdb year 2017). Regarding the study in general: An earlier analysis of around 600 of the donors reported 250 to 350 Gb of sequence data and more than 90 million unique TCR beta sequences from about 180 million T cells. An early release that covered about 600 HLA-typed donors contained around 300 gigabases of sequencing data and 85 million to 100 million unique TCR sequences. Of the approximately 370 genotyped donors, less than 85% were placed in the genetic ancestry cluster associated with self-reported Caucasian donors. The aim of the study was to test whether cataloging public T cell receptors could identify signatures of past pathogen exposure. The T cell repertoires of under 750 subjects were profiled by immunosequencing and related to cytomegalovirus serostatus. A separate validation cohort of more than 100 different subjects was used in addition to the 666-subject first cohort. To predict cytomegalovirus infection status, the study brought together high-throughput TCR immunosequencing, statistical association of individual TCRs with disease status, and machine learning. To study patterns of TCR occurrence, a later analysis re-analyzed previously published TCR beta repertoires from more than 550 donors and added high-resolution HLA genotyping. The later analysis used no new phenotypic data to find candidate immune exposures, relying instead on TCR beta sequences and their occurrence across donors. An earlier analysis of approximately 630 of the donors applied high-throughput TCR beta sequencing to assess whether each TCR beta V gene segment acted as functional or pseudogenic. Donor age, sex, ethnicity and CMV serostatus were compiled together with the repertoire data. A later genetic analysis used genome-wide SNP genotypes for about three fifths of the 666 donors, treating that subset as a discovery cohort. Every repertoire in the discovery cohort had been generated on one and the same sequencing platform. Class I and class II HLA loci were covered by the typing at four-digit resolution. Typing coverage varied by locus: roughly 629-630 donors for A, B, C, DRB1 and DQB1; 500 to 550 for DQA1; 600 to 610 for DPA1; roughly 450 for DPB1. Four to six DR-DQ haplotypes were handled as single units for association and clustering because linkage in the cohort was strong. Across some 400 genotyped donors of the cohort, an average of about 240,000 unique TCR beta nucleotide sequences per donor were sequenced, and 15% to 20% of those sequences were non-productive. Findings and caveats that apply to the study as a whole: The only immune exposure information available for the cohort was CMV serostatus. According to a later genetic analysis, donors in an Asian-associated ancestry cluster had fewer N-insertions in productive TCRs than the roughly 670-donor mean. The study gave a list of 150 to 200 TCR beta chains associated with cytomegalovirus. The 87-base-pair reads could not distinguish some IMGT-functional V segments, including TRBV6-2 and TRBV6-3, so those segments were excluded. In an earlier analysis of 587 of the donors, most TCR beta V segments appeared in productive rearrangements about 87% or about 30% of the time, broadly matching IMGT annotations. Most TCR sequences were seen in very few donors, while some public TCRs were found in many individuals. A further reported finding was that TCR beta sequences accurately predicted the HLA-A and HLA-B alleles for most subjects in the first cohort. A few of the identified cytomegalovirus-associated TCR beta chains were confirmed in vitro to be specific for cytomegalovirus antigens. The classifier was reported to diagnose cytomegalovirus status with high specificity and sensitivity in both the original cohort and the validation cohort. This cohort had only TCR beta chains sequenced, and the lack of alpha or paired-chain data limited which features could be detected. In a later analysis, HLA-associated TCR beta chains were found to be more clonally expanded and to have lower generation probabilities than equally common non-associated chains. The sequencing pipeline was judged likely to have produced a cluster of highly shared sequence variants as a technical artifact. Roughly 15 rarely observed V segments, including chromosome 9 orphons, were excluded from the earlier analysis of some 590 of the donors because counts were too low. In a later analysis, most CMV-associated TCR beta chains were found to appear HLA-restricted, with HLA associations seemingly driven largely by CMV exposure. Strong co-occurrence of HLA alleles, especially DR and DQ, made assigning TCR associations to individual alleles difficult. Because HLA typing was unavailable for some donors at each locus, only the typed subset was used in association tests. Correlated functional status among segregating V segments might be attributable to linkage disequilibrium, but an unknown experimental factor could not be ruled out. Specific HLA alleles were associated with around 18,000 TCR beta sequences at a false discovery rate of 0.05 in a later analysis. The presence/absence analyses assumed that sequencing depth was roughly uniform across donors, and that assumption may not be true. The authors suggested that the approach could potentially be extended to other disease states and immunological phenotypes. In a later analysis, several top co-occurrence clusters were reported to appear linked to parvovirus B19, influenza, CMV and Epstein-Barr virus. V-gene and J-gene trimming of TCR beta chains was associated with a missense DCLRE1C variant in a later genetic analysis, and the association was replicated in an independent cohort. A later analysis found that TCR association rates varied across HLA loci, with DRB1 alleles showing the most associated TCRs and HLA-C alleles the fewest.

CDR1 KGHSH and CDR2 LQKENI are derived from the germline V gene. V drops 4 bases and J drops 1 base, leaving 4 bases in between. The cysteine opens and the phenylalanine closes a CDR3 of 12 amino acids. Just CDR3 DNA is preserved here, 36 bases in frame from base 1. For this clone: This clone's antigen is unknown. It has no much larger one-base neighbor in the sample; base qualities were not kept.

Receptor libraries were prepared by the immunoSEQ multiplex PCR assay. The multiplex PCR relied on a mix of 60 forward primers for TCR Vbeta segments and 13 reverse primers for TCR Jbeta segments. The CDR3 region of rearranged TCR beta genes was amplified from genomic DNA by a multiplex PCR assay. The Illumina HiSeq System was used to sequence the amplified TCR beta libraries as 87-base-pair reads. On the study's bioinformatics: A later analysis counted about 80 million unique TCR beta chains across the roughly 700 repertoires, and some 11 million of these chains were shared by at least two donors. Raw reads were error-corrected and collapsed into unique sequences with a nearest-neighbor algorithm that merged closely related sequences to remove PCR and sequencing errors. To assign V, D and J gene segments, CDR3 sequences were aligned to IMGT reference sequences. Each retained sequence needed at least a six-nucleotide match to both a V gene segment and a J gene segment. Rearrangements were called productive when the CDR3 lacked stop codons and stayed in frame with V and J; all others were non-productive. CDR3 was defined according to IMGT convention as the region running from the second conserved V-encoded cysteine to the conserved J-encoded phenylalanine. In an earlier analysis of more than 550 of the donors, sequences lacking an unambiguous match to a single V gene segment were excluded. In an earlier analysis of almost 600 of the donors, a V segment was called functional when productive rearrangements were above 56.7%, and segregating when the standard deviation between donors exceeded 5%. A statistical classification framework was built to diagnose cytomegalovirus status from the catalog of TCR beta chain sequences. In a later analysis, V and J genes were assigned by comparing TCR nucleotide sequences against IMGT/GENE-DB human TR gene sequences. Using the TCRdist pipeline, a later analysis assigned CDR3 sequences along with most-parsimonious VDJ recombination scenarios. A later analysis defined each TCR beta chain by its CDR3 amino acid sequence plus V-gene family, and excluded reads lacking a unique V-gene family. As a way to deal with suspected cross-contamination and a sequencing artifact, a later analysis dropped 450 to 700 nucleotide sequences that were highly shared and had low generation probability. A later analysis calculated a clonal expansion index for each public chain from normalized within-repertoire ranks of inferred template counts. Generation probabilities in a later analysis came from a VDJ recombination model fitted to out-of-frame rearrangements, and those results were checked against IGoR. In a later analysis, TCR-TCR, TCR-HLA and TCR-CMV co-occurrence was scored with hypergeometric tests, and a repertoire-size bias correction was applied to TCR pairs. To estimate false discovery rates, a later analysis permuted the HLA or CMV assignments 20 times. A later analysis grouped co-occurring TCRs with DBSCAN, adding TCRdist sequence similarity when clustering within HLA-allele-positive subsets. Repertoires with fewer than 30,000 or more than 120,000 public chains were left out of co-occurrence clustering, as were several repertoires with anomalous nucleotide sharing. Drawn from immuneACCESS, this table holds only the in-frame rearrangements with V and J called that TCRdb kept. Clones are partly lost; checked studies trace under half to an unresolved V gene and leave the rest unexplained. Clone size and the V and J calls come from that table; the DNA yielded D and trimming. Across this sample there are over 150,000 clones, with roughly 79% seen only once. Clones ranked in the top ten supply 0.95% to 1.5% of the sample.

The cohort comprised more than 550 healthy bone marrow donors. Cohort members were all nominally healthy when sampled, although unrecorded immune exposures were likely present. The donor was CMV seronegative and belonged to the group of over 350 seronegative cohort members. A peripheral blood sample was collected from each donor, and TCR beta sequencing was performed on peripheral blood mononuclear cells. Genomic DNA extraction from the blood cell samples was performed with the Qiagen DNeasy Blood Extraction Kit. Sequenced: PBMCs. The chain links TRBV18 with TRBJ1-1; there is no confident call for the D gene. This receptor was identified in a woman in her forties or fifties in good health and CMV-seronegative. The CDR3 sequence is CASSLQNTEAFF. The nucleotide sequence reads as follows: TGTGCCAGCTCACTCCAGAACACTGAAGCTTTCTTT. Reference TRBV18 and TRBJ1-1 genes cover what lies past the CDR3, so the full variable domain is NAGVMQNPRHLVRRRGQEARLRCSPMKGHSHVYWYRQLPEEGLKFMVYLQKENIIDESGMPKERFSAEFPKEGPSILRIQQVVRGDSAAYFCASSLQNTEAFFGQGTRLTVV.